This T cell receptor (beta chain) was sequenced for a study of control samples from healthy donors and cancer patients. Germline-derived CDR1 and CDR2 are DFQATT and SNEGSKA (reference sequence). The CDR3 runs to 15 residues. Between the trimmed V and J ends, which lost 3 bases and 1 base, there was a span of 13 bases. The method was immunoSEQ multiplex PCR; TCRdb's version includes in-frame clones alone and lacks a portion of them. The sample lists 130,000 or so clones; 70% to 90% were seen once. What was sequenced was blood. This rearrangement joins TRBV20-1 to TRBJ1-5; TRBD1 is a possible D gene (6 bases). The sequence derives from a man aged 50-60 years in good health. CDR3 DNA: TGCAGTGCTAGTTGGGGGGCTTCGAGCAATCAGCCCCAGCATTTT. Its translation: CSASWGASSNQPQHF.